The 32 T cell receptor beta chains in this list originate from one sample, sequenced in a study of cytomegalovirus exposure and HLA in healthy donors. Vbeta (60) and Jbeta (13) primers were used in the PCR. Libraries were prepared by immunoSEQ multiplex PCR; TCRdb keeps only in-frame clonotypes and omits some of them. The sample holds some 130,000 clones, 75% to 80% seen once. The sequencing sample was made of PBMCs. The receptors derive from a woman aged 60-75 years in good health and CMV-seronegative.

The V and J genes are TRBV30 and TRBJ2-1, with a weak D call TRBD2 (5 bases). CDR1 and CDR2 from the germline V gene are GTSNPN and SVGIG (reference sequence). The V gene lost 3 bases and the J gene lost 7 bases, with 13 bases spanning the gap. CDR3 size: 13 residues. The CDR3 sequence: CAWRRAGMNEQFF. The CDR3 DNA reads TGTGCCTGGAGGAGGGCGGGCATGAATGAGCAGTTCTTC.

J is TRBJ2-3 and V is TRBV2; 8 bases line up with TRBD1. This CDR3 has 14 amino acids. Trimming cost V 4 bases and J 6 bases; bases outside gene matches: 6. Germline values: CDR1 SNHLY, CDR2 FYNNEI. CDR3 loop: CASSGQGAGDTQYF. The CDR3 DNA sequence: TGTGCCAGCAGTGGGCAGGGGGCTGGTGATACGCAGTATTTT.

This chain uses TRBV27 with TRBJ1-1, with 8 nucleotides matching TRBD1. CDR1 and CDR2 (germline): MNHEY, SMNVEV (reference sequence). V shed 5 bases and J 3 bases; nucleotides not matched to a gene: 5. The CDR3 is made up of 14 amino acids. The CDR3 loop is CASSRQGWDTEAFF. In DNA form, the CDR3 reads TGTGCCAGCAGTAGACAGGGGTGGGACACTGAAGCTTTCTTT.

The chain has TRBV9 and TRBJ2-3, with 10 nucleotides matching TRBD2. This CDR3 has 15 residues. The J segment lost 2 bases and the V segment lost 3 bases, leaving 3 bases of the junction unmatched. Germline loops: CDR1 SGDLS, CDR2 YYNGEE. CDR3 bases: TGTGCCAGCAGCGCCCTAGCGGGGGACACAGATACGCAGTATTTT. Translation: CASSALAGDTDTQYF. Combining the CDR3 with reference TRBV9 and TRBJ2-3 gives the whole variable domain DSGVTQTPKHLITATGQRVTLRCSPRSGDLSVYWYQQSLDQGLQFLIQYYNGEERAKGNILERFSAQQFPDLHSELNLSSLELGDSALYFCASSALAGDTDTQYFGPGTRLTVL.

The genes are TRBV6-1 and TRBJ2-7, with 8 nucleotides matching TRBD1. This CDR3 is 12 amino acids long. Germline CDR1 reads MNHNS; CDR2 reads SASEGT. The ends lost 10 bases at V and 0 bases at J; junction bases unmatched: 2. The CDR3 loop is CATTGASYEQYF. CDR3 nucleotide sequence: TGTGCCACGACAGGGGCCTCCTACGAGCAGTACTTC.

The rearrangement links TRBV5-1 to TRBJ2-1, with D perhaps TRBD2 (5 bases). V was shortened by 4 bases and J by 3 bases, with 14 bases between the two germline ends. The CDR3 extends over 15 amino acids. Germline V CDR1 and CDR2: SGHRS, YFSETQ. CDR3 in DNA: TGCGCCAGCAGCCCTCCTAGCCAAATCTACAATGAGCAGTTCTTC. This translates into CASSPPSQIYNEQFF.

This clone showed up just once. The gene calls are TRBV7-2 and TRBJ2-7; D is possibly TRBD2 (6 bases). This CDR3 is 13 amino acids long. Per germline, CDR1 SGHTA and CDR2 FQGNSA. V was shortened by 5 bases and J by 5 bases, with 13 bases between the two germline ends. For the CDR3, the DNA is TGTGCCAGCAGCCGCACAACTAGCAACGAGCAGTACTTC. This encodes CASSRTTSNEQYF.

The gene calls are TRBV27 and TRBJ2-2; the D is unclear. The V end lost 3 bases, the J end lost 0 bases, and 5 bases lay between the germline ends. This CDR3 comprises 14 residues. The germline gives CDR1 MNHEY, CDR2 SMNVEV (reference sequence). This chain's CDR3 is CASSFRPNTGELFF. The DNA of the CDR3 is TGTGCCAGCAGTTTCCGTCCGAACACCGGGGAGCTGTTTTTT.

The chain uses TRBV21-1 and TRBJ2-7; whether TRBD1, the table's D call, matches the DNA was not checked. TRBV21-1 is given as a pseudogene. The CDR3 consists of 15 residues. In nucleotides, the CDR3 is TGTGCCAGCAGCCCAAAGACAGGGTGCATTAGTAGGCAGTACTTC. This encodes CASSPKTGCISRQYF.

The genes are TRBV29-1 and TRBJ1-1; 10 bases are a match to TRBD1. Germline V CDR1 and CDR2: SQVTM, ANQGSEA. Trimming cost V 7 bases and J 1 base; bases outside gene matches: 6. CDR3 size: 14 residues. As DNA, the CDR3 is TGCAGCGCCCGTCGACAGGGGGCGAACACTGAAGCTTTCTTT. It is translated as CSARRQGANTEAFF. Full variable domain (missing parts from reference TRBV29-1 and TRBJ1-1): SAVISQKPSRDICQRGTSLTIQCQVDSQVTMMFWYRQQPGQSLTLIATANQGSEATYESGFVIDKFPISRPNLTFSTLTVSNMSPEDSSIYLCSARRQGANTEAFFGQGTRLTVV.

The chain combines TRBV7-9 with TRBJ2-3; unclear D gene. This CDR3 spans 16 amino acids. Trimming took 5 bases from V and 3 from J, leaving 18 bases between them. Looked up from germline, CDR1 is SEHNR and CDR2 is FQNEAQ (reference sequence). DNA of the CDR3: TGTGCCAGCAGCCAAACTCAGGAACTTATGACAGATACGCAGTATTTT. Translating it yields CASSQTQELMTDTQYF.

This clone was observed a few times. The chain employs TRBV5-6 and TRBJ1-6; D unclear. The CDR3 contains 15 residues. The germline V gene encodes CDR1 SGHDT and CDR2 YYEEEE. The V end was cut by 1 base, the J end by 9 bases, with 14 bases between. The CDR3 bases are TGTGCCAGCAGCTTGTTCGATGGGGAGGGTTCACCCCTCCACTTT. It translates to CASSLFDGEGSPLHF.

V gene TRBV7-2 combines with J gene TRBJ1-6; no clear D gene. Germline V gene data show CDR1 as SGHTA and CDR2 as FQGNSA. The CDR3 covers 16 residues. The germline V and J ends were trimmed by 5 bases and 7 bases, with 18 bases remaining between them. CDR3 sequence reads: CASSLITQAQNSPLHF. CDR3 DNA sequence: TGTGCCAGCAGCCTCATTACGCAGGCCCAAAATTCACCCCTCCACTTT.

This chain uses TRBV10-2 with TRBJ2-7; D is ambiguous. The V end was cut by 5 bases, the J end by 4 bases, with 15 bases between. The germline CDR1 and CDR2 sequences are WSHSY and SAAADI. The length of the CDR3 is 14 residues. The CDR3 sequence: CASSRSLPPYEQYF. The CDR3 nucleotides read TGCGCCAGCAGTAGGAGCCTCCCCCCTTACGAGCAGTACTTC.

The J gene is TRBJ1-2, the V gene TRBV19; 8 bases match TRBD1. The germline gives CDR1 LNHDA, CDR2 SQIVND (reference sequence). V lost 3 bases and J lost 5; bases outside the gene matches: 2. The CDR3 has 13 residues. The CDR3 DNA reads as TGTGCCAGTAGTATCGGACAGGGATATGGCTACACCTTC. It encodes CASSIGQGYGYTF.

CDR3 in DNA: TGTGCCAGCAGTGGCCTCTATTTAACTAATGAAAAACTGTTTTTT. Amino acids: CASSGLYLTNEKLFF. The V and J genes are TRBV6-1 and TRBJ1-4; D remains ambiguous. V was pared by 4 bases and J by 1 base, with 10 bases between. CDR1 and CDR2 from the germline V gene are MNHNS and SASEGT. The length of the CDR3 is 15 residues.

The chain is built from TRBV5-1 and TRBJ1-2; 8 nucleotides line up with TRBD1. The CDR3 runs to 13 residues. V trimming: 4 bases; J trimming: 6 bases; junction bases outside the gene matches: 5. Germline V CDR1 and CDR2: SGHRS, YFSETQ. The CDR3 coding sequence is TGCGCCAGCAGCAAGACAGGGGTGGATGGCTACACCTTC. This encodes CASSKTGVDGYTF.

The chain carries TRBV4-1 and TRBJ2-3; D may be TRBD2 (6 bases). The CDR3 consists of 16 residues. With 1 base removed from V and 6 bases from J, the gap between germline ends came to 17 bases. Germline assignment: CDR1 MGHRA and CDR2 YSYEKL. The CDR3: CASSQVRGDPSDTQYF. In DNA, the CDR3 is TGCGCCAGCAGCCAAGTGCGGGGAGACCCCTCGGATACGCAGTATTTT.

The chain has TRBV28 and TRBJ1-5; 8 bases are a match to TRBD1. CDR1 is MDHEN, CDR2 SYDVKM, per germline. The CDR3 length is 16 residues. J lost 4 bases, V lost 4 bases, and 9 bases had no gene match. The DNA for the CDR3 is TGTGCCAGCAGTTCACTGACAGGGGACTTAAATCAGCCCCAGCATTTT. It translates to CASSSLTGDLNQPQHF. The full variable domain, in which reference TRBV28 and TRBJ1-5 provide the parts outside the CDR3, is DVKVTQSSRYLVKRTGEKVFLECVQDMDHENMFWYRQDPGLGLRLIYFSYDVKMKEKGDIPEGYSVSREKKERFSLILESASTNQTSMYLCASSSLTGDLNQPQHFGDGTRLSIL.

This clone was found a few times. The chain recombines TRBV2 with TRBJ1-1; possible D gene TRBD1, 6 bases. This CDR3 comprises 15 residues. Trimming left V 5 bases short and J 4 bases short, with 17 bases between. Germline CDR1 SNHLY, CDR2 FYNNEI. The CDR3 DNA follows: TGTGCCAGCAGTCTCGGACAGACACCGGGCACTGAAGCTTTCTTT. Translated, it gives CASSLGQTPGTEAFF.

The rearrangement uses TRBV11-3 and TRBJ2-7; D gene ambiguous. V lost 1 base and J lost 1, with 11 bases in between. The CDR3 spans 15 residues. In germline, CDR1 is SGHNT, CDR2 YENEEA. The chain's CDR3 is CASSLGGSRSYEQYF. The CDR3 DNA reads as TGTGCCAGCAGCTTAGGCGGATCCAGATCCTACGAGCAGTACTTC.

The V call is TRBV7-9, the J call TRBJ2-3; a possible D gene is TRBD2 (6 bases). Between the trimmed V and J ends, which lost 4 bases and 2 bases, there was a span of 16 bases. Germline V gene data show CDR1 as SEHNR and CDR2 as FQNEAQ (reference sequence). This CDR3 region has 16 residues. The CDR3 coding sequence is TGTGCCAGCAGCTCAACCGGGACTGGGAACACAGATACGCAGTATTTT. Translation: CASSSTGTGNTDTQYF.

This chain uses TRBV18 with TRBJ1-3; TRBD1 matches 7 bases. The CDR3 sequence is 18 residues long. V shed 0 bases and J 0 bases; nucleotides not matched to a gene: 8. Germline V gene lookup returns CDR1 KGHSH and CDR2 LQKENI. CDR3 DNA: TGTGCCAGCTCACCACCGGGACCGGGACAGAGCTCTGGAAACACCATATATTTT. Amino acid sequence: CASSPPGPGQSSGNTIYF.

In DNA, the CDR3 is TGTGCCAGCAGTTTTGCGGGACCCTCCTACGAGCAGTACTTC. Protein product: CASSFAGPSYEQYF. This chain links TRBV27 with TRBJ2-7; TRBD2 might be the D (6 bases). The CDR3 consists of 14 residues. CDR1 MNHEY and CDR2 SMNVEV come from the germline V gene (reference sequence). The germline V and J ends were trimmed by 3 bases and 0 bases, with 9 bases remaining between them.

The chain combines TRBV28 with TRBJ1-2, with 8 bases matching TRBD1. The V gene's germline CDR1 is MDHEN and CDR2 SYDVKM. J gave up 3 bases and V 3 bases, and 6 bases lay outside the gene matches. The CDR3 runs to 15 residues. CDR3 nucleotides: TGTGCCAGCAGTTTGTCCGGACAGGGCGACTATGGCTACACCTTC. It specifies CASSLSGQGDYGYTF.

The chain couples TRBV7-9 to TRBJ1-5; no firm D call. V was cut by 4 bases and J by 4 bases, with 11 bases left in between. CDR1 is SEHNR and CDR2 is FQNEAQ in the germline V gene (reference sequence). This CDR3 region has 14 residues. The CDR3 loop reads CASSSSDRNQPQHF. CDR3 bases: TGTGCCAGCAGCTCGAGTGATCGGAATCAGCCCCAGCATTTT.

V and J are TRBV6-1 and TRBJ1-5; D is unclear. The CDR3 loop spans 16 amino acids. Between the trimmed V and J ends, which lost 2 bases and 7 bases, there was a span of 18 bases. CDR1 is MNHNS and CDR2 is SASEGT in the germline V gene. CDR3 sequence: CASSELVSPGRQPQHF. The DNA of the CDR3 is TGTGCCAGCAGTGAATTGGTATCCCCTGGGCGACAGCCCCAGCATTTT.

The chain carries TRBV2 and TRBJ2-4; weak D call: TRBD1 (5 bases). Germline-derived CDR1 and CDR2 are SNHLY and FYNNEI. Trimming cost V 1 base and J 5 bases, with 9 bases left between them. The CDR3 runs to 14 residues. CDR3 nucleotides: TGTGCCAGCAGTGAAGGGCAGGGCGAAAACATTCAGTACTTC. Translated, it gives CASSEGQGENIQYF.

The CDR3 region has the DNA TGTGCCTGGAGACACGGCAGGGCGCGGGGAAACACCATATATTTT. Residues: CAWRHGRARGNTIYF. The chain joins TRBV30 to TRBJ1-3; possible D gene TRBD1, 5 bases. V lost 3 bases and J 4 bases, leaving 16 bases between the germline ends. The CDR3 spans 15 residues. Germline V gene sequence: CDR1 GTSNPN, CDR2 SVGIG (reference sequence).

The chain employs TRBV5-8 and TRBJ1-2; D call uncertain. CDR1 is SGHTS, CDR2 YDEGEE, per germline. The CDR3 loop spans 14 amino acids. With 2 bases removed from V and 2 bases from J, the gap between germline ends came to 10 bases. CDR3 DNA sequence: TGTGCCAGCAGCTTACCGGGGAGCAACTATGGCTACACCTTC. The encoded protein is CASSLPGSNYGYTF.

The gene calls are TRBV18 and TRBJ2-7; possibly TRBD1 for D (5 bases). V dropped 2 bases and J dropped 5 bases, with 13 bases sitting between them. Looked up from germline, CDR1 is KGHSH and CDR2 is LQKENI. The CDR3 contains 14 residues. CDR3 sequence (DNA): TGTGCCAGCTCACCAAGGGAAGGGGTCCACGAGCAGTACTTC. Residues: CASSPREGVHEQYF.

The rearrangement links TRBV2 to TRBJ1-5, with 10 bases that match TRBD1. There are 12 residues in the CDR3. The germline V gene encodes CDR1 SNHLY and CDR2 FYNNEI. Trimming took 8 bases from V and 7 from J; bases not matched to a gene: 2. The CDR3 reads CASDRGRQPQHF. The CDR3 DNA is TGTGCCAGCGACAGGGGGCGACAGCCCCAGCATTTT.